The source of this T cell receptor beta chain is a study of T cells in Graves' hyperthyroidism and ophthalmopathy. Whole-study results and caveats: Most expanded thyroid clonotypes above 0.001 also appeared in blood. A model of 13 V-J features distinguished ophthalmopathy from stable hyperthyroidism.

TCR beta CDR3 regions were amplified from RNA transcripts. With the HTBI primer set, the TCR CDR3 went through a first round of RT-PCR. TCRdb reprocessed the multiplex PCR reads with MiXCR, giving one entry per CDR3 protein. The top ten clones hold around a third of a sample with around 700,000 distinct CDR3 sequences, over 35% of them seen once. Absence of ophthalmopathy progression within 18 months defined stable Graves' hyperthyroidism. Diagnosis rested on symptoms, serum thyroxine and TRAb, thyroid ultrasound, and orbital computed tomography. The V end was cut by 5 bases, the J end by 2 bases, with 16 bases between. The CDR3 length is 15 residues. The germline CDR1 and CDR2 sequences are SGHAT and FQNNGV. This clonotype has a handful of counts. The antigen is not known.

The chain uses TRBV11-2 and TRBJ2-7, with D tentatively TRBD1 or TRBD2 (6 bases each). Material: blood. The origin of this receptor is a woman in her thirties or forties with Graves' hyperthyroidism. DNA of the CDR3: TGTGCCAGCAGCCTAACCCATCGGGGGCCCTACGAGCAGTACTTC. Translated, it gives CASSLTHRGPYEQYF.